This TCR beta chain was obtained from a study of cytomegalovirus exposure and HLA in healthy donors. Looking at the study overall: Most donors, more than 80% of several hundred genotyped, fell in the Caucasian-associated ancestry cluster. Study-level results: A later analysis found common viral pathogens apparently linked to several of the most significant clusters. A previous analysis found most TCR beta V segments productive roughly 90% or roughly 30% of the time. More clonal expansion characterized HLA-associated TCR beta chains than equally common others in a later analysis.

60 Vbeta and 13 Jbeta primers were used in PCR. Method: immunoSEQ multiplex PCR; TCRdb's copy keeps in-frame clones and lacks some. The sample includes around 160,000 clones, around four fifths of them seen just once. CDR1 SGHDT and CDR2 YYEEEE come from the germline V gene. V lost 0 bases and J 7 bases, leaving 8 bases between the germline ends. CDR3 length: 13 residues. With respect to this clone: What it binds is unknown.

This clonotype was sampled from a middle-aged man in good health and CMV-seropositive. Sequencing was done on a sample of PBMCs. The V and J genes are TRBV5-6 and TRBJ1-5; no definite D call. CDR3 amino acids: CASSLGEGQPQHF. CDR3 nucleotide sequence: TGTGCCAGCAGCTTGGGAGAGGGCCAGCCCCAGCATTTT.